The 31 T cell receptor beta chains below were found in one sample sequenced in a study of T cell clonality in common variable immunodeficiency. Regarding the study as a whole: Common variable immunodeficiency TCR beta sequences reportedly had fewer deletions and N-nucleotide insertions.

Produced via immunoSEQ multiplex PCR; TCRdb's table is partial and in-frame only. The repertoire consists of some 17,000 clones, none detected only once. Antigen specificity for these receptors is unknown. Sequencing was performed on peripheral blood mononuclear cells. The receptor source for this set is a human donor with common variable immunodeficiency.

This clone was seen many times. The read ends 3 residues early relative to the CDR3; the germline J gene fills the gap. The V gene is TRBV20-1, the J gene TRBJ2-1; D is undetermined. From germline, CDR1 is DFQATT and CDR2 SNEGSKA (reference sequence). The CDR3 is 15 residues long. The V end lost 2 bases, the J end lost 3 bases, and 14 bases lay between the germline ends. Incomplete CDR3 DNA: TGCAGTGCTAGACCCTATGGCGGCAACTACAATGAG. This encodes CSARPYGGNYNE. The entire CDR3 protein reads CSARPYGGNYNEQFF.

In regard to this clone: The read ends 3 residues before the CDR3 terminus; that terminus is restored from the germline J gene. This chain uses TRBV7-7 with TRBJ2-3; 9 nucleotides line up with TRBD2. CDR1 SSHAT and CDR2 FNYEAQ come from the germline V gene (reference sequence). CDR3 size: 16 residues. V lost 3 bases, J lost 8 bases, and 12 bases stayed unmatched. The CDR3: CASSFSSAGGPGTQYF. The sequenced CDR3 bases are TGTGCCAGCAGCTTTTCTTCCGCGGGGGGGCCAGGTACG. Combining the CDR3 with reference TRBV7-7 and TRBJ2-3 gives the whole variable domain GAGVSQSPRYKVTKRGQDVTLRCDPISSHATLYWYQQALGQGPEFLTYFNYEAQPDKSGLPSDRFSAERPEGSISTLTIQRTEQRDSAMYRCASSFSSAGGPGTQYFGPGTRLTVL.

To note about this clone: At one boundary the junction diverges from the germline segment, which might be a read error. CDR3 DNA, as far as it was read: TGTGCTAGCACCCAGCGGGGCGAG. It yields the protein CASTQRGE. The whole CDR3 region reads CASTQRGEQYF. The chain links TRBV6-2 or TRBV6-3 to TRBJ2-7, with TRBD2 identical over 7 bases. The CDR3 end lies 3 residues beyond the end of the read and is filled in from the germline J gene. The CDR3 runs to 11 residues. CDR1 is MNHEY and CDR2 is SVGEGT in the germline V gene.

The CDR3 spells CASIGQGDNEQFF. CDR3 bases read: TGTGCCAGTATTGGACAGGGAGACAATGAG. The chain joins TRBV19 to TRBJ2-1; TRBD1 agrees at 8 bases. The sequence runs out 3 residues before the end of the CDR3; the remainder is reconstructed from the germline J gene. The length of the CDR3 is 13 residues. V shed 7 bases, J shed 5 bases, and the junction held 4 bases outside the gene matches. Germline CDR1 reads LNHDA; CDR2 reads SQIVND (reference sequence).

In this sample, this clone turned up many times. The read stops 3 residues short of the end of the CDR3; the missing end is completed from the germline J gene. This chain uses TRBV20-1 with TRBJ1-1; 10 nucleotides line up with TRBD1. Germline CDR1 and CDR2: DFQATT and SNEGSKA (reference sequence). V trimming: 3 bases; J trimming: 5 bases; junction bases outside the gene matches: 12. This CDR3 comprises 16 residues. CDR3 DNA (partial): TGCAGTGCTAGGGGAGGACAGGGGGAAATATATACTGAA. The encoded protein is CSARGGQGEIYTE. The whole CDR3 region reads CSARGGQGEIYTEAFF.

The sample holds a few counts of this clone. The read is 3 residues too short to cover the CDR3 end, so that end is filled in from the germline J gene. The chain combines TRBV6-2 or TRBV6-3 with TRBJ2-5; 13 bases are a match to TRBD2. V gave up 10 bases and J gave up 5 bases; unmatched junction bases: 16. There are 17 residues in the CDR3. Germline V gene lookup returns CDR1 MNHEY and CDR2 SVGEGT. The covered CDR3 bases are TGTGCCACCCAGGTGGGCAGGACTAGCGGGAGTCGGGAGACC. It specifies CATQVGRTSGSRET. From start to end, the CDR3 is CATQVGRTSGSRETQYF.

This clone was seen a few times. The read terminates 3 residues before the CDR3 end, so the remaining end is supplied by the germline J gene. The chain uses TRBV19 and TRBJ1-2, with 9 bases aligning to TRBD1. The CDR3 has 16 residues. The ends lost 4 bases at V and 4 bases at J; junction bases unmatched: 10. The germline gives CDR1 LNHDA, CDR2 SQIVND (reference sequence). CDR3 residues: CASSTLQGAAGYGYTF. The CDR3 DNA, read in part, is TGTGCCAGTAGTACCCTACAGGGGGCGGCTGGCTATGGC. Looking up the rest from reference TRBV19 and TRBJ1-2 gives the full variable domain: DGGITQSPKYLFRKEGQNVTLSCEQNLNHDAMYWYRQDPGQGLRLIYYSQIVNDFQKGDIAEGYSVSREKKESFPLTVTSAQKNPTAFYLCASSTLQGAAGYGYTFGSGTRLTVV.

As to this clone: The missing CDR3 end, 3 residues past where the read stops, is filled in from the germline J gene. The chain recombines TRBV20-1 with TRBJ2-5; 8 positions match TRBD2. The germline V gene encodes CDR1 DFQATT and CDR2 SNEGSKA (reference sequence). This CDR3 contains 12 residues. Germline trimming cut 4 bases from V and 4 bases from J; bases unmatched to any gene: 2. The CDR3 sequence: CSATLAGETQYF. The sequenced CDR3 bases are TGCAGTGCTACCCTAGCGGGAGAGACC.

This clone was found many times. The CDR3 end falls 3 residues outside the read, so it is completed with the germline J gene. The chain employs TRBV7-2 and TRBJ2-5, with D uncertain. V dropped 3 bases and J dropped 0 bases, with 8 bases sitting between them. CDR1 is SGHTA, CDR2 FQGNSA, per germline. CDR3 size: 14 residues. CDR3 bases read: TGTGCCAGCAGCTTCTCCGACTACCAAGAGACC. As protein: CASSFSDYQET. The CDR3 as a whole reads CASSFSDYQETQYF.

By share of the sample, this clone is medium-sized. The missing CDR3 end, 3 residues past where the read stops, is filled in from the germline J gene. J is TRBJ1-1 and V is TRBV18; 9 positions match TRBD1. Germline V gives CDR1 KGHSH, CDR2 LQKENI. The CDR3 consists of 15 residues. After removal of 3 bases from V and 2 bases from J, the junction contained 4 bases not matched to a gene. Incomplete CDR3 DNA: TGTGCCAGCTCACCGGACAGGGGATTCAACACTGAA. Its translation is CASSPDRGFNTE. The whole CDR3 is CASSPDRGFNTEAFF.

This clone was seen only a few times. The CDR3 sequence: CASSLANRVLDIQYF. The CDR3 DNA, read in part, is TGTGCCAGCAGCTTAGCGAACCGGGTGCTGGACATT. The chain carries TRBV7-9 and TRBJ2-4; D gene uncertain. The read is 3 residues too short to cover the CDR3 end, so that end is filled in from the germline J gene. The V gene's germline CDR1 is SEHNR and CDR2 FQNEAQ (reference sequence). V was cut by 0 bases and J by 8 bases, with 14 bases left in between. The CDR3 contains 15 residues.

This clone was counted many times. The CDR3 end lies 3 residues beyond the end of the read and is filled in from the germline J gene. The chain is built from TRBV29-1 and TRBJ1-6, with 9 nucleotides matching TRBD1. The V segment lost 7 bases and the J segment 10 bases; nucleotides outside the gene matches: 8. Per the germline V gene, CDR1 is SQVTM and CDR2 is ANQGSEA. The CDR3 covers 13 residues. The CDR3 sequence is CSARDREDSPLHF. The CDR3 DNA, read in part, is TGCAGCGCCCGGGACAGGGAAGACTCACCC.

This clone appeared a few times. CDR3 bases read: TGTGCCAGCTCCCGTACAGACACTATTGGGGCCAACAATGAG. Its translation is CASSRTDTIGANNE. The CDR3, in full, reads CASSRTDTIGANNEQFF. The rearrangement joins TRBV18 to TRBJ2-1; possible D gene TRBD1, 5 bases. The observed sequence ends 3 residues before the CDR3 terminus, with the missing tail filled in from the germline J gene. The V end lost 6 bases, the J end lost 5 bases, and 23 bases lay between the germline ends. Per germline, CDR1 KGHSH and CDR2 LQKENI. The CDR3 sequence is 17 residues long.

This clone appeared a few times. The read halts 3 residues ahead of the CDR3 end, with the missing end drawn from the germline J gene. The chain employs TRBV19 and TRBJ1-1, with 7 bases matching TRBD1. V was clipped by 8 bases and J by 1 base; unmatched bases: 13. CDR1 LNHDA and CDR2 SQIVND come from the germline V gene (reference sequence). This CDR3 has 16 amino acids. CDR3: CASLPSQTGPNTEAFF. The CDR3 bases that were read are TGTGCCAGTCTCCCCTCCCAGACAGGGCCGAACACTGAA. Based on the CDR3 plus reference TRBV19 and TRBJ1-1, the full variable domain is DGGITQSPKYLFRKEGQNVTLSCEQNLNHDAMYWYRQDPGQGLRLIYYSQIVNDFQKGDIAEGYSVSREKKESFPLTVTSAQKNPTAFYLCASLPSQTGPNTEAFFGQGTRLTVV.

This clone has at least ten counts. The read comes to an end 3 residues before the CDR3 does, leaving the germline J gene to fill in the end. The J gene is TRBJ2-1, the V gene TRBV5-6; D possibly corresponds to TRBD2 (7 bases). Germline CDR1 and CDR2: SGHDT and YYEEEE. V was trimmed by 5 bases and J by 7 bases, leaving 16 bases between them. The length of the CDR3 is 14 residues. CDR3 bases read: TGTGCCAGCAGAGGGGGGGCCGGTTTTAATGAG. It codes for CASRGGAGFNE. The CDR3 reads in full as CASRGGAGFNEQFF.

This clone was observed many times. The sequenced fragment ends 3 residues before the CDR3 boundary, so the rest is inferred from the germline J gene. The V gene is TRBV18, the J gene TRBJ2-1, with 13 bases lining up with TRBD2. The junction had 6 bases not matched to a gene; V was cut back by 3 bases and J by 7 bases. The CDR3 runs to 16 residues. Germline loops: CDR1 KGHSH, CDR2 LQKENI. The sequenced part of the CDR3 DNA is TGTGCCAGCTCACCTTTACTAGCGGGAGGGAGGAATGAG. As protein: CASSPLLAGGRNE. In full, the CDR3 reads CASSPLLAGGRNEQFF.

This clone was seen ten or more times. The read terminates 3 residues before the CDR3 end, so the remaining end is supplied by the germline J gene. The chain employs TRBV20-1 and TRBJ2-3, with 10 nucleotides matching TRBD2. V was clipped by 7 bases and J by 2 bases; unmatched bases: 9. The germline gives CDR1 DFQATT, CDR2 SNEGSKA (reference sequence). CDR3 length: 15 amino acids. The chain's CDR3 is CSGEKREGPTDTQYF. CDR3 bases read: TGCAGTGGGGAAAAGCGGGAGGGCCCCACAGATACG.

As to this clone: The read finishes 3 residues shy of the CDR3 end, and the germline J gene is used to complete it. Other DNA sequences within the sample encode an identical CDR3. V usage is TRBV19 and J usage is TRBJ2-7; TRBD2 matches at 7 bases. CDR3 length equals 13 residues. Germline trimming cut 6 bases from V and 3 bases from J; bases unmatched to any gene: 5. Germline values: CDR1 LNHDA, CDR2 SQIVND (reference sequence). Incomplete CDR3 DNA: TGTGCCAGTAGCCCAGGGAGGGTCTACGAG. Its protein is CASSPGRVYE. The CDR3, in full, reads CASSPGRVYEQYF.

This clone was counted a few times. CDR3 DNA (partial): TGTGCCAGCAGCACGGGACTAGCGGGAGTGGAGACC. Residues: CASSTGLAGVET. Given in full, the CDR3 is CASSTGLAGVETQYF. The chain combines TRBV7-9 with TRBJ2-5; TRBD2 aligns across 14 bases. The CDR3 end is not reached by the read, which stops 3 residues before it; the germline J gene fills it in. The junction had 4 bases not matched to a gene; V was cut back by 5 bases and J by 5 bases. The CDR3 has 15 amino acids. Germline V CDR1 and CDR2: SEHNR, FQNEAQ (reference sequence).

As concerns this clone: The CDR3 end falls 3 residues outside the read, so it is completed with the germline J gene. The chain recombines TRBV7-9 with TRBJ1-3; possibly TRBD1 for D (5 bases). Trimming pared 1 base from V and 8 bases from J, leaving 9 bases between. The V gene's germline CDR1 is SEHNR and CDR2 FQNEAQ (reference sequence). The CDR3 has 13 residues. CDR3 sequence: CASSLVRGDTIYF. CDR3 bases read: TGTGCCAGCAGCTTAGTGAGGGGAGACACC. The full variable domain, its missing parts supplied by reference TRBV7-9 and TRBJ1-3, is DTGVSQNPRHKITKRGQNVTFRCDPISEHNRLYWYRQTLGQGPEFLTYFQNEAQLEKSRLLSDRFSAERPKGSFSTLEIQRTEQGDSAMYLCASSLVRGDTIYFGEGSWLTVV.

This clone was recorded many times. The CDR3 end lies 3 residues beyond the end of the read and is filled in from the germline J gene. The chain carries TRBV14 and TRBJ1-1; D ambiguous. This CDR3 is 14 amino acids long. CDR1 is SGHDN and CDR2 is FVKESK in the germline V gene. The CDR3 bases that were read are TGTGCCAGCAGCTACGGGTTCCCCCAAAGTGGG. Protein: CASSYGFPQSG. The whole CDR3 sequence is CASSYGFPQSGAFF.

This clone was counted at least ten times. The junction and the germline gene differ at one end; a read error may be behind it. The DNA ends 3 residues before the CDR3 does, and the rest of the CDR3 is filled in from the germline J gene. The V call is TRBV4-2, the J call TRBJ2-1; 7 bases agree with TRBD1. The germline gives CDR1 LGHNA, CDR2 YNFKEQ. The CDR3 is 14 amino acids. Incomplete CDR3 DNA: TGCGCCAGCAGCCATCAGACAGGGAGCAATGAG. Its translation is CASSHQTGSNE. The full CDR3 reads CASSHQTGSNEQFF.

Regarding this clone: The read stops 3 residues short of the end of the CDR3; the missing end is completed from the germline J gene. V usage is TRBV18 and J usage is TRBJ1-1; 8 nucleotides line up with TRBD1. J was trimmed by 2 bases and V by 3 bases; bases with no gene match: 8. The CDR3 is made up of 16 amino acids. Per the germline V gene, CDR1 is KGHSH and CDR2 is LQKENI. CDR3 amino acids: CASSPGQGRGNTEAFF. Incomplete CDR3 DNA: TGTGCCAGCTCACCCGGACAGGGAAGAGGAAACACTGAA.

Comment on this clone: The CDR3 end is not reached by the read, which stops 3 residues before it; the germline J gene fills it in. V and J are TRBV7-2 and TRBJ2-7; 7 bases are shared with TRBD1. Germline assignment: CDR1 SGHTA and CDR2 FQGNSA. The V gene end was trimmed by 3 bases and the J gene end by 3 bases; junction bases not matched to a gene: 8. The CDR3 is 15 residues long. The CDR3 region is CASSFDPGQFYEQYF. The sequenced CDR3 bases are TGTGCCAGCAGCTTTGACCCGGGACAGTTCTACGAG.

The CDR3 sequence is CASSLNQGGTDTQYF. The CDR3 DNA, read in part, is TGTGCCAGCAGCCTAAATCAGGGGGGCACAGATACG. J is TRBJ2-3 and V is TRBV7-9; 7 bases map to TRBD1. The read ends 3 residues shy of where the CDR3 ends; the end is completed using the germline J gene. After removal of 5 bases from V and 1 base from J, the junction contained 6 bases not matched to a gene. The CDR3 is made up of 15 amino acids. Germline lookup yields CDR1 SEHNR and CDR2 FQNEAQ (reference sequence).

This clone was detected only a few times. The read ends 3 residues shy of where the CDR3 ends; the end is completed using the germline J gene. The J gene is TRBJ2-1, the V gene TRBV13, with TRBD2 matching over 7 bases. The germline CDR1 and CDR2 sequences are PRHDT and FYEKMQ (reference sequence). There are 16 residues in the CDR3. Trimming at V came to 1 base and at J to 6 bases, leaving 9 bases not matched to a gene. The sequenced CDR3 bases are TGTGCCAGCAGCTTAGAATGGACTAGTTCTCGCAATGAG. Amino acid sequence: CASSLEWTSSRNE. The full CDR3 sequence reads CASSLEWTSSRNEQFF.

CDR3 sequence reads: CASSITGAYEQYF. Incomplete CDR3 DNA: TGTGCCAGTAGTATCACAGGGGCCTACGAG. The chain links TRBV19 to TRBJ2-7; 7 nucleotides align to TRBD1. The read terminates 3 residues ahead of where the CDR3 ends, so the germline J gene completes it. Germline V gene data show CDR1 as LNHDA and CDR2 as SQIVND (reference sequence). Trimming cost V 3 bases and J 2 bases; bases outside gene matches: 1. This CDR3 spans 13 amino acids.

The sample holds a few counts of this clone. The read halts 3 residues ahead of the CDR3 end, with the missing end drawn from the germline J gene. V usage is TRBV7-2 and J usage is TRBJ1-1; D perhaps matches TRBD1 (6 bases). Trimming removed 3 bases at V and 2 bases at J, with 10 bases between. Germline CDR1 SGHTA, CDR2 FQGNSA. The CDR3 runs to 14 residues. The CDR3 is CASSFKTGNTEAFF. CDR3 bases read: TGTGCCAGCAGCTTCAAGACAGGAAACACTGAA.

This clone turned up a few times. CDR3 in amino acids: CASSPRVASGNNEQFF. CDR3 bases read: TGTGCCAGCTCACCACGAGTGGCTAGCGGTAACAATGAG. This chain joins TRBV18 and TRBJ2-1; 7 bases align to TRBD2. The read falls 3 residues short of the CDR3 end, and the missing part is taken from the germline J gene. Germline V CDR1 and CDR2: KGHSH, LQKENI. V lost 1 base, J lost 5 bases, and 8 bases stayed unmatched. The CDR3 is 16 residues long.

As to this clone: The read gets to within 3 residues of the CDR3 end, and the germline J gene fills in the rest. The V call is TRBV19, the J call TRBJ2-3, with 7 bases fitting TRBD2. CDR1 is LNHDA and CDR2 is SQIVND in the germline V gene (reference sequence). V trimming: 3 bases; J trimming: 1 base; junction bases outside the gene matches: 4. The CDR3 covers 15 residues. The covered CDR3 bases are TGTGCCAGTAGTATCTGGGCGGGGGGCACAGATACG. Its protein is CASSIWAGGTDT. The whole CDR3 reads CASSIWAGGTDTQYF.

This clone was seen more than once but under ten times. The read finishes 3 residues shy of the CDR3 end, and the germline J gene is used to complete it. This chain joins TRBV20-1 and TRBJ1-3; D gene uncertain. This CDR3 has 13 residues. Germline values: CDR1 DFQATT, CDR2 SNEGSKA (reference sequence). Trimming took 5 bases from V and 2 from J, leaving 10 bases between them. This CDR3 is CSASRGAGNTIYF. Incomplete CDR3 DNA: TGCAGTGCTTCCCGGGGAGCTGGAAACACC.